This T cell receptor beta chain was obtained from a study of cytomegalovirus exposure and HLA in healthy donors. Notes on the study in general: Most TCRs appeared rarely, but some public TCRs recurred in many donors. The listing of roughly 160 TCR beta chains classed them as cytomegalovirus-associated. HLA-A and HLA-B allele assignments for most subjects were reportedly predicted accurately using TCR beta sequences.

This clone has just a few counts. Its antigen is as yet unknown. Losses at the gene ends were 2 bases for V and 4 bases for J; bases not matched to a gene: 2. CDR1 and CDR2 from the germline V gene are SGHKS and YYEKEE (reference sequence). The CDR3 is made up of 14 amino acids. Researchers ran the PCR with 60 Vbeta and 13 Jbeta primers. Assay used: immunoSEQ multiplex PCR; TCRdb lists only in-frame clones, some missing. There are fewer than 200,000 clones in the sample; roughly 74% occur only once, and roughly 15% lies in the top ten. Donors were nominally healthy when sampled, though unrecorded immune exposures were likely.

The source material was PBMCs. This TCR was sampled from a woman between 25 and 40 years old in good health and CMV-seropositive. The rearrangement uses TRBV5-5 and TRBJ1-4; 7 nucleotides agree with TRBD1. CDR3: CASSLGQVNEKLFF. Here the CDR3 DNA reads TGTGCCAGCAGCTTAGGACAGGTTAATGAAAAACTGTTTTTT.